This TCR beta chain was profiled in a study of T cell responses to AZD1222 COVID-19 vaccine. The CDR3 has 13 amino acids. Germline assignment: CDR1 LNHDA and CDR2 SQIVND (reference sequence). Unmatched junction bases numbered 5, after V lost 5 bases and J lost 5 bases. Findings of the study overall: Females outnumbered males among donors, who were mostly white British; clonal diversity was possibly underestimated. Spike-specific TCR breadth and depth both grew after two AZD1222 doses. All repertoire sampling was performed exclusively after the peak T cell response. Only six individuals given AZD1222 were seropositive at baseline.

Here immunoSEQ multiplex PCR was the method, and the copy in TCRdb shows in-frame clones only, minus some. The sample lists fewer than 150,000 clones; about 92% were seen once. In regard to this clone: Its antigen is not identified.

This receptor was taken from an adult who received the AZD1222 COVID-19 vaccine. The chain combines TRBV19 with TRBJ1-1, with TRBD1 identical over 7 bases. This specimen consisted of peripheral blood, obtained 28 days after the second AZD1222 dose. CDR3 DNA sequence: TGTGCCAGTAGTCCAGACAGGGAAACTGAAGCTTTCTTT. It encodes CASSPDRETEAFF. Filled out from reference TRBV19 and TRBJ1-1, the complete variable domain reads DGGITQSPKYLFRKEGQNVTLSCEQNLNHDAMYWYRQDPGQGLRLIYYSQIVNDFQKGDIAEGYSVSREKKESFPLTVTSAQKNPTAFYLCASSPDRETEAFFGQGTRLTVV.